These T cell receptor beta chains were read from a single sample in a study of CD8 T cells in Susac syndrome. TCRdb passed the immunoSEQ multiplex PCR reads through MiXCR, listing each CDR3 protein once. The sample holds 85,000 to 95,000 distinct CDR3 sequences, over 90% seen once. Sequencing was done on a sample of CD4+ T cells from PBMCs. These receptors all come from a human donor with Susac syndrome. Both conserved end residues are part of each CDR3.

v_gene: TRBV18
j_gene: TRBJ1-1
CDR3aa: CASSEGNTEAFF

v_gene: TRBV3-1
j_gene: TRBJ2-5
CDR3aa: CASSQGLGETQYF

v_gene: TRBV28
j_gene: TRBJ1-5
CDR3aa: CASSLSGGGNQPQHF

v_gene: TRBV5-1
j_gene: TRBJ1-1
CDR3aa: CASGRQGHTEAFF

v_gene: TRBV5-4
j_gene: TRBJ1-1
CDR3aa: CASSLGVNTEAFF

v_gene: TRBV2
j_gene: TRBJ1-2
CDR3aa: CASSENLNYGYTF

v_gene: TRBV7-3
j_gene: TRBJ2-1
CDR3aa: CASSLSGGKNEQFF

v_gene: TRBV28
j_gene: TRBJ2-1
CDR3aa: CASRPGLLGNEQFF

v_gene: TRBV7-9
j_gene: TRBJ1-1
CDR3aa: CASSFERNTEAFF

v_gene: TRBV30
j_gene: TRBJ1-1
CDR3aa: CAWSVVGLNTEAFF

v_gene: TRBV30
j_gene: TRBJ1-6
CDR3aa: CAWGAGTAFSPLHF

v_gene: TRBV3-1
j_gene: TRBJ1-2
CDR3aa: CASSNTGTSGGNYGYTF

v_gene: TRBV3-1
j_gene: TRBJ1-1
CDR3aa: CASTRGGGTEAFF

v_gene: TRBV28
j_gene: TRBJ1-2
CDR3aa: CASNPDTRYGYTF

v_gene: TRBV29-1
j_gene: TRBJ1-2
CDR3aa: CSVERGGLDGYTF

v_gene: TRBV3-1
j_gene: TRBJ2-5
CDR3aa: CASSLTAEGQAGAQYF

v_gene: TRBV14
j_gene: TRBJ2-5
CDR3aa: CASSQSMETQYF

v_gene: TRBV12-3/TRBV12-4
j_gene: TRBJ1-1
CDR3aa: CASSLMQGRGTEAFF

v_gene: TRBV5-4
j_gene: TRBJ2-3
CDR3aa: CASNRRDTRTDTQYF

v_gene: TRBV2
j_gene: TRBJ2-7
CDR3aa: CASSGTYEQYF

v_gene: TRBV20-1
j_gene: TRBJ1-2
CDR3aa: CSARDQGPRYGYTF

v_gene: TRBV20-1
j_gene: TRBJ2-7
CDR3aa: CSAPRTGPKGYEQYF

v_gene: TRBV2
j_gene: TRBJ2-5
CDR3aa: CASSGGTVQETQYF

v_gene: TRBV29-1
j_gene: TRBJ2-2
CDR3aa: CSVRDQTVGELFF

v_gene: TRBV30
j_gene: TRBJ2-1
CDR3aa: CAWDPDRSSYNEQFF

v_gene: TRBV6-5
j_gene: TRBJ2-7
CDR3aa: CASSYGKNYEQYF

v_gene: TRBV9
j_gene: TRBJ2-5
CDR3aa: CASSTDAMYQETQYF

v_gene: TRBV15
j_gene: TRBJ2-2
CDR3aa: CATSRERGRITGELFF

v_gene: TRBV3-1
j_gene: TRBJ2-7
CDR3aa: CASSQEGEQYF

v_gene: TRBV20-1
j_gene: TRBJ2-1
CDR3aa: CSAREASGGANEQFF

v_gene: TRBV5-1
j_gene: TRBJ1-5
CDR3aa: CASSLEGQGMPQHF

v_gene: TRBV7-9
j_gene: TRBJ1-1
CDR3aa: CASSLVAALNTEAFF

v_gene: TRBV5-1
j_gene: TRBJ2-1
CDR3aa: CASSLDRAYNEQFF

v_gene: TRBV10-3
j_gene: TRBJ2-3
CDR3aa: CAISRDVDTDTQYF

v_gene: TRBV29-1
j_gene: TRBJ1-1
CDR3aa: CSVDRGGAEAFF

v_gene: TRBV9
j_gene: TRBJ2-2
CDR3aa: CASSAQGSVGELFF

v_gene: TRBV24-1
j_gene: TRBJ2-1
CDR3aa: CATSDSRTHRGWSYNEQFF

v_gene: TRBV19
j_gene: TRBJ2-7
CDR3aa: CASSIRTSGEQYF

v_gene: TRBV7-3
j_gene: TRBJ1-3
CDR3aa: CASSLMTGNTIYF

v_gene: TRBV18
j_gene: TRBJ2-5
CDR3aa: CASSPQDEETQYF

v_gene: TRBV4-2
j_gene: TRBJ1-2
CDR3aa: CASSQGAGGYTF

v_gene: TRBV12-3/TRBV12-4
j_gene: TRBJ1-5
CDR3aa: CASSFRGKSGQPQHF

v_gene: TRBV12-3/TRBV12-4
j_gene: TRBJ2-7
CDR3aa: CASSLTSPHYEQYF

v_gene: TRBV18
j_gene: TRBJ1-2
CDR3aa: CASSPRGDDYGYTF

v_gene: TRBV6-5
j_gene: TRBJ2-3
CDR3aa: CASSAAPPTDTQYF

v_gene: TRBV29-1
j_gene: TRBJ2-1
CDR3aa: CSVPGLGGNEQFF

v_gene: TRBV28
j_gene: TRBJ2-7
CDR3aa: CASSTPRRGYEQYF

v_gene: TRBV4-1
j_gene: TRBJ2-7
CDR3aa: CASSHPGQGAYEQYF

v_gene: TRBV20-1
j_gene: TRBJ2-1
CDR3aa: CSARRLAPDEQFF

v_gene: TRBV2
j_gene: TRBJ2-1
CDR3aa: CASSETTGGNEQFF

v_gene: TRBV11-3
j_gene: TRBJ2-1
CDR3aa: CASSLGGTGSEQFF

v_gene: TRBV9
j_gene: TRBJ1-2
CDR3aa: CASSPGQGVNYGYTF

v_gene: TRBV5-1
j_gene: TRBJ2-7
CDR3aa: CASSFRPRLAGAAYEQYF

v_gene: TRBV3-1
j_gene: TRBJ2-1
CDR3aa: CASSRPSSYNEQFF